The 29 T cell receptor beta chains below were found in one sample sequenced in a study of cytomegalovirus exposure and HLA in healthy donors. PCR amplification relied on 60 Vbeta primers (plus 13 Jbeta primers). Here immunoSEQ multiplex PCR was the method, and the copy in TCRdb shows in-frame clones only, minus some. The table includes approximately 200,000 clones, roughly 79% detected once. The specimen was PBMCs. Every receptor here comes from a woman younger than 35 in good health and CMV-seronegative.

This chain links TRBV28 with TRBJ2-7; no firm D call. The CDR3 consists of 13 residues. Germline V CDR1 and CDR2: MDHEN, SYDVKM. Trimming shortened V by 4 bases and J by 7 bases, and 14 bases separated the two germline ends. CDR3: CASSSPSRLEQYF. CDR3 sequence (DNA): TGTGCCAGCAGTTCGCCCTCACGGTTAGAGCAGTACTTC.

V is TRBV5-6 and J is TRBJ2-1; D might be TRBD1 (6 bases). Trimming took off 2 bases at V and 8 bases at J, with 23 bases between the two ends. The germline V gene has CDR1 SGHDT and CDR2 YYEEEE. The CDR3 sequence is 17 residues long. CDR3 protein: CASSFARTVPSSDEQFF. The CDR3 bases are TGTGCCAGCAGCTTCGCCCGGACAGTTCCAAGTAGCGATGAGCAGTTCTTC.

The chain uses TRBV4-1 and TRBJ1-5; 7 bases agree with TRBD1. The J segment lost 2 bases and the V segment lost 1 base, leaving 2 bases of the junction unmatched. The germline V gene encodes CDR1 MGHRA and CDR2 YSYEKL. This CDR3 comprises 15 residues. As DNA, the CDR3 is TGCGCCAGCAGCCAAGTTCAGGGGGGCAATCAGCCCCAGCATTTT. The encoded protein is CASSQVQGGNQPQHF.

The CDR3 spells CASSQDRTNQPQHF. The DNA for the CDR3 is TGTGCCAGCAGCCAGGACAGGACCAATCAGCCCCAGCATTTT. The genes are TRBV11-1 and TRBJ1-5; TRBD1 agrees at 7 bases. The CDR3 spans 14 residues. The junction had 4 bases not matched to a gene; V was cut back by 5 bases and J by 3 bases. CDR1 and CDR2 from the germline V gene are SGHAT and FQDESV (reference sequence).

The chain joins TRBV27 to TRBJ2-1; a possible D gene is TRBD2 (5 bases). Germline CDR1 MNHEY, CDR2 SMNVEV (reference sequence). The CDR3 is made up of 15 amino acids. Deletions cut 2 bases from V and 0 bases from J, with 8 bases between. CDR3 DNA: TGTGCCAGCAGTTTAATGGCGGGCTCCTACAATGAGCAGTTCTTC. It encodes CASSLMAGSYNEQFF.

The chain employs TRBV30 and TRBJ2-1; TRBD2 matches 8 bases. Germline CDR1 GTSNPN, CDR2 SVGIG (reference sequence). Losses at the gene ends were 5 bases for V and 0 bases for J; bases not matched to a gene: 9. The CDR3 covers 16 residues. CDR3 sequence reads: CAWQRETPSSYNEQFF. The DNA for the CDR3 is TGTGCCTGGCAGCGGGAGACCCCAAGCTCCTACAATGAGCAGTTCTTC.

This clone was detected a few times. This rearrangement joins TRBV29-1 to TRBJ1-1; D not resolved. V was cut by 0 bases and J by 8 bases, with 13 bases left in between. The CDR3 has 13 amino acids. In germline, CDR1 is SQVTM, CDR2 ANQGSEA. CDR3 sequence (DNA): TGCAGCGTTGAAGATACTAAGACGGTAGAAGCTTTCTTT. Translating it yields CSVEDTKTVEAFF.

This chain connects TRBV6-5 to TRBJ2-7, with TRBD1 matching over 10 bases. Germline V lookup: CDR1 MNHEY, CDR2 SVGAGI. There are 14 residues in the CDR3. The V and J ends lost 5 bases and 6 bases, in that order; junction bases with no gene match: 7. This CDR3 reads CASSRQGAMSEQYF. Written as DNA, the CDR3 is TGTGCCAGCAGTAGACAGGGGGCGATGAGCGAGCAGTACTTC.

This clone was detected once. The V gene is TRBV9, the J gene TRBJ2-2; TRBD2 aligns across 7 bases. V gave up 0 bases and J gave up 1 base; unmatched junction bases: 24. CDR1 and CDR2 from the germline V gene are SGDLS and YYNGEE. This CDR3 contains 23 residues. The CDR3 nucleotides read TGTGCCAGCAGCGTAGCTTTCCAACCGGGACTATACGTACAAACAGGGAACACCGGGGAGCTGTTTTTT. Encoded protein: CASSVAFQPGLYVQTGNTGELFF.

This chain connects TRBV11-3 to TRBJ1-1, with D uncertain. The CDR3 sequence is 13 residues long. The germline V gene encodes CDR1 SGHNT and CDR2 YENEEA. Trimming shortened V by 8 bases and J by 0 bases, and 10 bases separated the two germline ends. The CDR3 coding sequence is TGTGCCAGCGGGTATACAGTGAACACTGAAGCTTTCTTT. Translating it yields CASGYTVNTEAFF.

This clone was counted only a few times. The chain couples TRBV4-1 to TRBJ1-1; 7 bases fit TRBD1. Per germline, CDR1 MGHRA and CDR2 YSYEKL. V shed 2 bases and J 1 base; nucleotides not matched to a gene: 1. The CDR3 consists of 14 residues. CDR3 sequence (DNA): TGCGCCAGCAGCCAACGGACAGGGAACACTGAAGCTTTCTTT. This translates into CASSQRTGNTEAFF.

J is TRBJ2-3 and V is TRBV5-1, with 9 bases identical to TRBD1. This CDR3 region has 16 residues. After removal of 1 base from V and 2 bases from J, the junction contained 5 bases not matched to a gene. Germline lookup yields CDR1 SGHRS and CDR2 YFSETQ. This CDR3 is CASSLQTGGITDTQYF. The CDR3 coding sequence is TGCGCCAGCAGCTTGCAGACAGGGGGGATCACAGATACGCAGTATTTT.

The V and J genes are TRBV10-3 and TRBJ2-7; perhaps TRBD1 as D (6 bases). In germline, CDR1 is ENHRY, CDR2 SYGVKD. This CDR3 comprises 13 residues. V dropped 10 bases and J dropped 1 base, with 14 bases sitting between them. Written as DNA, the CDR3 is TGTGCCACAAAGGACAGTTTTTCCTACGAGCAGTACTTC. Amino acid sequence: CATKDSFSYEQYF.

The chain links TRBV7-8 to TRBJ1-2; 8 nucleotides line up with TRBD1. J was trimmed by 6 bases and V by 2 bases; bases with no gene match: 5. Per germline, CDR1 SGHVS and CDR2 FQNEAQ. The CDR3 loop spans 14 amino acids. CDR3 amino acids: CASSLRQGRDGYTF. CDR3 bases: TGTGCCAGCAGCTTACGACAGGGGAGGGATGGCTACACCTTC.

V usage is TRBV5-1 and J usage is TRBJ2-2, with D possibly TRBD1 on 5 matching bases. Trimming stripped 4 bases from V and 0 bases from J, with 10 bases between. The CDR3 length is 15 residues. Germline-derived CDR1 and CDR2 are SGHRS and YFSETQ. CDR3 sequence: CASSPGSPNTGELFF. Written as DNA, the CDR3 is TGCGCCAGCAGCCCAGGGTCCCCGAACACCGGGGAGCTGTTTTTT.

The chain employs TRBV19 and TRBJ2-3; 14 bases match TRBD2. The CDR3 runs 19 residues. Per germline, CDR1 LNHDA and CDR2 SQIVND (reference sequence). V lost 5 bases, J lost 0 bases, and 10 bases stayed unmatched. For the CDR3, the DNA is TGTGCCAGTAGTTCCACTCCGGGACTAGCGGGAGTAAGCACAGATACGCAGTATTTT. Its translation: CASSSTPGLAGVSTDTQYF. Variable domain in full (rest from reference TRBV19 and TRBJ2-3): DGGITQSPKYLFRKEGQNVTLSCEQNLNHDAMYWYRQDPGQGLRLIYYSQIVNDFQKGDIAEGYSVSREKKESFPLTVTSAQKNPTAFYLCASSSTPGLAGVSTDTQYFGPGTRLTVL.

V gene TRBV6-1 combines with J gene TRBJ1-4; no definite D call. The CDR3 totals 15 residues. CDR1 MNHNS and CDR2 SASEGT come from the germline V gene. The germline V and J ends were trimmed by 8 bases and 0 bases, with 13 bases remaining between them. CDR3: CASRVGGATNEKLFF. The CDR3 DNA reads as TGTGCCAGCCGGGTTGGCGGCGCAACTAATGAAAAACTGTTTTTT.

V is TRBV5-1 and J is TRBJ2-7; D gene uncertain. CDR1 is SGHRS, CDR2 YFSETQ, per germline. Trimming took 4 bases from V and 3 from J, leaving 5 bases between them. The CDR3 runs 11 residues. CDR3 amino acids: CASSLVYEQYF. The CDR3, as DNA: TGCGCCAGCAGCCTCGTCTACGAGCAGTACTTC.

As concerns this clone: One end of the junction varies from germline; a read error may be responsible. The J gene is TRBJ2-5, the V gene TRBV5-8; D perhaps matches TRBD2 (5 bases). Germline CDR1 SGHTS, CDR2 YDEGEE. CDR3 length: 15 amino acids. CDR3 nucleotides: TGTGCCAGCAGCTTTGGGTCCCGAGGTGGGGAGACCCAGCACTTC. Translating gives CASSFGSRGGETQHF.

A single count supports this clone. This chain connects TRBV10-3 to TRBJ2-3, with 15 bases fitting TRBD2. Trimming at V came to 10 bases and at J to 3 bases, leaving 5 bases not matched to a gene. This CDR3 spans 15 amino acids. CDR1 and CDR2 from the germline V gene are ENHRY and SYGVKD. Here the CDR3 reads CATGGLAGGTDTQYF. The DNA for the CDR3 is TGTGCCACCGGAGGACTAGCGGGAGGGACAGATACGCAGTATTTT.

The chain's CDR3 is CASSFRDRGRDTQYF. The CDR3 DNA reads TGTGCCAGCAGTTTCCGGGACAGGGGGCGGGATACGCAGTATTTT. The rearrangement uses TRBV27 and TRBJ2-3; 12 bases match TRBD1. Trimming at V came to 3 bases and at J to 6 bases, leaving 4 bases not matched to a gene. Germline CDR1 is MNHEY and CDR2 is SMNVEV (reference sequence). The CDR3 runs to 15 residues.

The chain uses TRBV30 and TRBJ1-2; D is unclear. Germline assignment: CDR1 GTSNPN and CDR2 SVGIG (reference sequence). This CDR3 is 13 amino acids long. Trimming took 4 bases from V and 0 from J, leaving 9 bases between them. The CDR3 coding sequence is TGTGCCTGGATCCCGTCTTCTAACTATGGCTACACCTTC. Amino acid sequence: CAWIPSSNYGYTF.

V and J are TRBV30 and TRBJ2-1, with D hard to call. The germline V and J ends were trimmed by 2 bases and 8 bases, with 10 bases remaining between them. There are 12 residues in the CDR3. The germline CDR1 and CDR2 sequences are GTSNPN and SVGIG (reference sequence). The CDR3 nucleotides read TGTGCCTGGAGTTTCCCCACGGATGAGCAGTTCTTC. It encodes CAWSFPTDEQFF.

The chain uses TRBV27 and TRBJ2-3; tentatively, D is TRBD2 (7 bases). CDR3 size: 15 residues. Deletions cut 3 bases from V and 0 bases from J, with 10 bases between. In germline, CDR1 is MNHEY, CDR2 SMNVEV (reference sequence). CDR3 bases: TGTGCCAGCAGTTTGGGGGGGGCGAGCACAGATACGCAGTATTTT. Its translation: CASSLGGASTDTQYF.

V gene TRBV6-7 combines with J gene TRBJ1-1; D might be TRBD1 (5 bases). TRBV6-7 is labeled an ORF, and its function is uncertain. Trimming took off 5 bases at V and 5 bases at J, with 15 bases between the two ends. The length of the CDR3 is 14 residues. CDR3 in amino acids: CASSPPLGGTEAFF. The DNA for the CDR3 is TGTGCCAGCAGTCCCCCTTTGGGGGGGACTGAAGCTTTCTTT.

The chain couples TRBV6-5 to TRBJ2-7, with a tentative D call TRBD1 (6 bases). This CDR3 comprises 14 residues. Trimming left V 7 bases short and J 2 bases short, with 15 bases between. Per the germline V gene, CDR1 is MNHEY and CDR2 is SVGAGI. The CDR3 protein is CASKQRTAPYEQYF. CDR3 nucleotide sequence: TGTGCCAGCAAGCAACGGACAGCCCCCTACGAGCAGTACTTC.

This clone showed up just a few times. The rearrangement links TRBV5-6 to TRBJ1-3; D is uncertain. The CDR3 covers 15 residues. The germline V gene encodes CDR1 SGHDT and CDR2 YYEEEE. V was cut by 2 bases and J by 0 bases, with 9 bases left in between. Written as DNA, the CDR3 is TGTGCCAGCAGCTTTTGGGAGGTCTCTGGAAACACCATATATTTT. Translating it yields CASSFWEVSGNTIYF.

The chain has TRBV6-6 and TRBJ1-3; TRBD1 agrees at 7 bases. Germline V lookup: CDR1 MNHNY, CDR2 SVGAGI (reference sequence). This CDR3 region has 14 residues. V gave up 8 bases and J gave up 0 bases; unmatched junction bases: 4. The CDR3, as DNA: TGTGCCAGCGTTGAGGGGGCCTCTGGAAACACCATATATTTT. Its translation is CASVEGASGNTIYF.

V gene TRBV28 combines with J gene TRBJ2-1; 9 nucleotides agree with TRBD2. CDR3 size: 13 residues. The germline CDR1 and CDR2 sequences are MDHEN and SYDVKM. After removal of 6 bases from V and 8 bases from J, the junction contained 5 bases not matched to a gene. This CDR3 reads CASSIAGVHEQFF. CDR3 nucleotides: TGTGCCAGCAGCATAGCGGGAGTCCATGAGCAGTTCTTC.